The present TCR beta chain was sequenced within a study of T-cell reconstitution after alpha-beta-depleted transplantation in children (dated by TCRdb to 2015 to 2016). With regard to the full study: The study quantitatively tracked T-cell immune reconstitution after TCRalphabeta/CD19-depleted allogeneic hematopoietic cell transplantation in children using TCR repertoire profiling. Results and caveats for the whole study, not just this receptor: The high TCRbeta diversity at day 60 in some patients was ascribed to recipient T cells and intrathymic progenitors that had survived conditioning. The frequencies of hyperexpanded clones fell over the following months, and after one year, T-cell counts and TCRbeta diversity were mostly attributed to newly produced T cells. Apparently early alphabetaT-cell count recovery about two months after transplant reportedly relied on only several hundred rapidly expanded clones derived from non-depleted graft cells.

According to the study, the label for this sample's treatment or condition signals: allogeneic hematopoietic cell transplantation with graft depleted of TCRalphabeta T cells and CD19 B cells. Transplant recipients were children who received TCRalphabeta/CD19-depleted allogeneic hematopoietic cell grafts. To note about this clonotype: The target of this receptor is not known. Base qualities were left out, and no much larger clone turns up one base away.

Reading from cysteine to phenylalanine, the CDR3 counts 15 amino acids. Here the CDR3 DNA is all that survives: 45 bases in frame from base 1. The germline V end is reduced by 5 bases and the J end by 1 base; junction bases left unmatched: 7. Libraries were made using PCR. The sample was run on an Illumina HiSeq 2500. TCR libraries were prepared with molecular barcoding, using unique molecular identifiers to normalize TCRbeta repertoire quantification. Using fastp at Q25 and MiXCR, TCRdb reprocessed the public reads and kept productive beta chains. Identical CDR3 proteins give one entry, which carries the most common genes and DNA. The table for this sample lists approximately 110,000 distinct CDR3 sequences; roughly 23% of them were counted only once. The top ten clonotypes cover over 9.5% of the sample.

This receptor was identified in a male patient aged 2 to 9 who had a stem cell transplant for chronic granulomatous disease, so the T cells may come from the graft donor. This receptor chain uses TRBV12-3 or TRBV12-4 and TRBJ2-7, and 8 bases in between align with TRBD2. The material sequenced was PBMCs, mostly from graft donor cells, taken 180 days after TCRalphabeta/CD19-depleted stem cell transplant. In nucleotide form, the sequence is TGTGCCAGCAGTATCCGGGAGGGGGGGTCCTACGAGCAGTACTTC. This codes for CASSIREGGSYEQYF.